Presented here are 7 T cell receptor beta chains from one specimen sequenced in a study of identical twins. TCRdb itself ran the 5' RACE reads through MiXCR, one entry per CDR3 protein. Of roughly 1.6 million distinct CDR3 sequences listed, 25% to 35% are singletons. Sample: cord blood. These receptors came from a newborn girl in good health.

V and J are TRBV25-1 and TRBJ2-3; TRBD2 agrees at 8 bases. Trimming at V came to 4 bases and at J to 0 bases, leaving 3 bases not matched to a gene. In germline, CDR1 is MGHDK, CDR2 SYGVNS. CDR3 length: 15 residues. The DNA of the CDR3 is TGTGCCAGCAGTGTGTCTAGCGGGAGCACAGATACGCAGTATTTT. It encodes CASSVSSGSTDTQYF.

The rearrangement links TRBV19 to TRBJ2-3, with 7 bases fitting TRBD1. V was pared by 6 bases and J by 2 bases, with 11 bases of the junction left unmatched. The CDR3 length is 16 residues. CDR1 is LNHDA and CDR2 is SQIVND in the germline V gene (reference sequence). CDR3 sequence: CASSPIRQGFTDTQYF. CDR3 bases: TGTGCCAGTAGCCCCATCCGACAGGGTTTCACAGATACGCAGTATTTT.

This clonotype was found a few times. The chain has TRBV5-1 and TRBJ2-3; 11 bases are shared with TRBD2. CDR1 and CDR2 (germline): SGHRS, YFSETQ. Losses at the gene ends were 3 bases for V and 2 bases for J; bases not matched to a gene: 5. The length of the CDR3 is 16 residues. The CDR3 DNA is TGCGCCAGCAGCTCTGGGACTAGCGGTTTCACAGATACGCAGTATTTT. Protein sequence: CASSSGTSGFTDTQYF.

The CDR3 region is CASRLVSSNEQFF. Written as DNA, the CDR3 is TGTGCCAGCCGGCTAGTTTCGTCCAATGAGCAGTTCTTC. The V and J genes are TRBV2 and TRBJ2-1; D uncertain. Trimming removed 8 bases at V and 6 bases at J, with 14 bases between. Germline lookup yields CDR1 SNHLY and CDR2 FYNNEI. This CDR3 region has 13 residues.

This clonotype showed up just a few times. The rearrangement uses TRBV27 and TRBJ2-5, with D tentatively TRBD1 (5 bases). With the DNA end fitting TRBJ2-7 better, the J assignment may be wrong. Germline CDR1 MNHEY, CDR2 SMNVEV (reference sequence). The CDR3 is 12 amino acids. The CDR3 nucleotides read TGTGCCAGCAGTCCAGGGTCAGGCGAGCAGTACTTC. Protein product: CASSPGSGEQYF.

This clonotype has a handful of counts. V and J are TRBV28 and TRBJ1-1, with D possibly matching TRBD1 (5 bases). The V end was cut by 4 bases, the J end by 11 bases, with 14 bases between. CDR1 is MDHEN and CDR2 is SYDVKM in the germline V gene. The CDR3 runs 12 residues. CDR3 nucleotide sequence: TGTGCCAGCAGTTGGGGAGGCAGGGCTGCTTTCTTT. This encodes CASSWGGRAAFF.

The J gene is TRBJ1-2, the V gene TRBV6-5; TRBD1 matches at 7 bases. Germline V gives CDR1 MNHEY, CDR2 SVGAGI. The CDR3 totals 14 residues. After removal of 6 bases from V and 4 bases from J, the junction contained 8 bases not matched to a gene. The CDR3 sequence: CASRHPQGGYGYTF. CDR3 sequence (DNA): TGTGCCAGCAGGCACCCTCAGGGGGGCTATGGCTACACCTTC.